The 9 T cell receptor beta chains listed next were all sequenced from one sample in a study of cytomegalovirus exposure and HLA in healthy donors. The PCR used 60 Vbeta and 13 Jbeta primers. Sequencing used immunoSEQ multiplex PCR; TCRdb keeps in-frame clones, though not all of them. The table records 120,000 to 150,000 clones, over 65% of them present only once. Material: PBMCs. These receptors originate from a man aged 35 to 55 in good health and CMV-seropositive.

The V gene is TRBV28, the J gene TRBJ1-1; D is possibly TRBD1 (6 bases). The CDR3 has 14 residues. V dropped 6 bases and J dropped 2 bases, with 13 bases sitting between them. Looked up from germline, CDR1 is MDHEN and CDR2 is SYDVKM. In nucleotides, the CDR3 is TGTGCCAGCAGGGGGGACAAAACCAACACTGAAGCTTTCTTT. Residues: CASRGDKTNTEAFF.

The chain has TRBV18 and TRBJ1-4, with D maybe TRBD1 (6 bases). The CDR3 runs to 18 residues. The V end was cut by 2 bases, the J end by 0 bases, with 16 bases between. CDR1 and CDR2 (germline): KGHSH, LQKENI. CDR3 DNA: TGTGCCAGCTCACCAAGACAGGATGGCCCCTCAACTAATGAAAAACTGTTTTTT. Translated, it gives CASSPRQDGPSTNEKLFF.

The V call is TRBV13, the J call TRBJ2-1; TRBD2 is a possible D gene (6 bases). Germline V CDR1 and CDR2: PRHDT, FYEKMQ (reference sequence). There are 18 residues in the CDR3. V lost 0 bases to trimming and J lost 0 bases, with 15 bases between them. CDR3 sequence (DNA): TGTGCCAGCAGCTTAGGGGTGGGGGGTCTAAGCTCCTACAATGAGCAGTTCTTC. Amino acid sequence: CASSLGVGGLSSYNEQFF.

The chain has TRBV18 and TRBJ2-5, with unresolved D. The assigned J gene may be wrong: the sequence end matches TRBJ2-7 better. Germline-derived CDR1 and CDR2 are KGHSH and LQKENI. This CDR3 region has 13 residues. CDR3 region: CASSPRQSHEQYF. CDR3 sequence (DNA): TGTGCCAGCTCGCCCAGGCAATCGCACGAGCAGTACTTC.

In its sample, this clone was seen a few times. The chain uses TRBV5-5 and TRBJ2-1; D is possibly TRBD1 (5 bases). Germline lookup yields CDR1 SGHKS and CDR2 YYEKEE (reference sequence). The V and J ends lost 0 bases and 8 bases respectively, with 15 bases between them. The CDR3 contains 15 residues. In DNA form, the CDR3 reads TGTGCCAGCAGCTTGGAGGGGAATTGGTGGGATGAGCAGTTCTTC. Its protein is CASSLEGNWWDEQFF.

The chain joins TRBV9 to TRBJ1-2; no reliable D call. This CDR3 region has 12 residues. The V gene lost 0 bases and the J gene lost 8 bases, with 8 bases spanning the gap. In germline, CDR1 is SGDLS, CDR2 YYNGEE. The CDR3 reads CASSVEGVGYTF. The CDR3 DNA sequence: TGTGCCAGCAGCGTAGAGGGAGTAGGCTACACCTTC.

The chain combines TRBV9 with TRBJ2-1, with D possibly being TRBD1 (6 bases). Germline lookup yields CDR1 SGDLS and CDR2 YYNGEE. The ends were cut back, 0 bases at V and 4 bases at J, with 14 bases in the middle. The CDR3 spans 16 residues. The CDR3 loop is CASSVVATGRYNEQFF. CDR3 coding DNA: TGTGCCAGCAGCGTAGTTGCAACAGGGCGATACAATGAGCAGTTCTTC.

The DNA of the CDR3 is TGTGCCAGCAGCCTCCACAGGGCTGGAAACACCATATATTTT. This sequence encodes CASSLHRAGNTIYF. The chain combines TRBV9 with TRBJ1-3, with D perhaps matching TRBD1 (6 bases). V lost 4 bases and J lost 2, with 10 bases in between. The CDR3 loop spans 14 amino acids. Germline-derived CDR1 and CDR2 are SGDLS and YYNGEE.

This rearrangement joins TRBV7-2 to TRBJ2-5; tentative D call: TRBD1 (5 bases). This CDR3 contains 14 residues. Deletions cut 5 bases from V and 5 bases from J, with 15 bases between. Germline V gene sequence: CDR1 SGHTA, CDR2 FQGNSA. The CDR3 coding sequence is TGTGCCAGCAGCCCGTACGGACCAGGGGAGACCCAGTACTTC. As protein: CASSPYGPGETQYF.